This TCR beta chain originates from a study of blood T cell repertoires in COVID-19. Background on the study: The cDNA or gDNA used as material had been derived from T cells, B-cell-depleted T cells, or PBMCs.

The J segment lost 4 bases and the V segment lost 5 bases, leaving 9 bases of the junction unmatched. The germline V gene has CDR1 WSHSY and CDR2 SAAADI. CDR3 length: 15 amino acids. The repertoire was sequenced with immunoSEQ multiplex PCR; TCRdb's copy has only in-frame clones and lacks some. The profile shows 140,000 to 150,000 clones, around 79% of them singletons. Source material: peripheral blood. The V gene is TRBV10-2, the J gene TRBJ1-2, with 8 bases identical to TRBD1. This TCR derives from a man aged 45-65 years with active or convalescent COVID-19. CDR3 sequence: CASSQDRDPGYGYTF. Written as DNA, the CDR3 is TGCGCCAGCAGTCAGGACAGGGATCCGGGCTATGGCTACACCTTC.